The sample holds many counts of the clone carrying this TCR beta chain. The data originate from a study of neurological immune-mediated disorders. The CDR3 length is 15 residues. The germline gives CDR1 SGHRS, CDR2 YFSETQ. Losses at the gene ends were 4 bases for V and 4 bases for J; bases not matched to a gene: 4. TCRdb recomputed calls from the 5' RACE reads with MiXCR, one row per CDR3 protein. The sample consists of roughly 45,000 distinct CDR3 sequences, around 12% of them appearing once. The time point is: longitudinal time-point 2. PBMCs stored at -80 C, numbering 2 million, were the origin of the unsorted libraries.

Sequencing used PBMCs. This rearrangement joins TRBV5-1 to TRBJ2-2; 10 positions match TRBD1. This clonotype was obtained from a male donor with HTLV-1-associated myelopathy (HAM/TSP). In DNA form, the CDR3 reads TGCGCCAGCAGCCGGGGACAGGGGAGCACCGGGGAGCTGTTTTTT. Protein product: CASSRGQGSTGELFF. The complete variable domain, with remaining parts taken from reference TRBV5-1 and TRBJ2-2, reads KAGVTQTPRYLIKTRGQQVTLSCSPISGHRSVSWYQQTPGQGLQFLFEYFSETQRNKGNFPGRFSGRQFSNSRSEMNVSTLELGDSALYLCASSRGQGSTGELFFGEGSRLTVL.